Each of the 16 T cell receptor beta chains below was sequenced from the same sample in a study of chemoradiotherapy in HPV16-positive cancers. Measured with immunoSEQ multiplex PCR; TCRdb has only the in-frame clones, and not every one. The sample has about 53,000 clones, 90% seen once; the top ten hold 2.5% to 4%. The sequences come from blood, collected from a patient who underwent chemoradiotherapy. Receptor source: a human donor with HPV-associated anogenital cancer.

The chain employs TRBV6-1 and TRBJ2-7; 9 bases match TRBD2. This CDR3 contains 14 residues. With 7 bases clipped from V and 6 bases from J, the junction kept 10 bases outside the gene matches. Germline CDR1 and CDR2: MNHNS and SASEGT. CDR3 nucleotides: TGTGCCAGCACCGAAGGGGGACTAGCTCGCGAGCAGTACTTC. This sequence encodes CASTEGGLAREQYF.

This chain links TRBV6-5 with TRBJ1-5, with a tentative D call TRBD1 (5 bases). Trimming took off 7 bases at V and 7 bases at J, with 11 bases between the two ends. This CDR3 spans 12 amino acids. Germline V gene data show CDR1 as MNHEY and CDR2 as SVGAGI. The CDR3 spells CASTTWGQPQHF. The CDR3, as DNA: TGTGCCAGCACCACCTGGGGCCAGCCCCAGCATTTT.

V gene TRBV9 combines with J gene TRBJ2-3, with TRBD2 identical over 8 bases. The V gene end was trimmed by 3 bases and the J gene end by 4 bases; junction bases not matched to a gene: 4. Per germline, CDR1 SGDLS and CDR2 YYNGEE. The CDR3 has 14 amino acids. Written as DNA, the CDR3 is TGTGCCAGCAGCGGAGGACTAGCTTCAGATACGCAGTATTTT. Translating gives CASSGGLASDTQYF.

The DNA of the CDR3 is TGTGCCAGCAGCCCACAGGGGATCTATGGCTACACCTTC. Its protein product is CASSPQGIYGYTF. This chain links TRBV7-2 with TRBJ1-2, with TRBD1 matching over 7 bases. This CDR3 comprises 13 residues. Germline V gene data show CDR1 as SGHTA and CDR2 as FQGNSA. V gave up 5 bases and J gave up 4 bases; unmatched junction bases: 4.

The rearrangement links TRBV6-1 to TRBJ1-3; D not certain. V was shortened by 2 bases and J by 0 bases, with 11 bases between the two germline ends. The germline V gene encodes CDR1 MNHNS and CDR2 SASEGT. This CDR3 has 16 amino acids. The CDR3 protein is CASSETHSLSGNTIYF. The CDR3 coding sequence is TGTGCCAGCAGTGAAACCCACAGCCTCTCTGGAAACACCATATATTTT.

The rearrangement links TRBV6-5 to TRBJ2-1; 9 nucleotides agree with TRBD1. This CDR3 has 16 amino acids. The germline CDR1 and CDR2 sequences are MNHEY and SVGAGI. V shed 0 bases, J shed 4 bases, and the junction held 4 bases outside the gene matches. In DNA, the CDR3 is TGTGCCAGCAGTTACTCCCGACAGGGGGTTTACAATGAGCAGTTCTTC. Its translation: CASSYSRQGVYNEQFF.

The chain employs TRBV29-1 and TRBJ2-3, with D unresolved. This CDR3 is built from 13 residues. V was cut by 3 bases and J by 2 bases, with 9 bases left in between. Germline CDR1 is SQVTM and CDR2 is ANQGSEA. The DNA for the CDR3 is TGCAGCGTTGATCTGGGGTTCACAGATACGCAGTATTTT. It yields the protein CSVDLGFTDTQYF.

V and J are TRBV2 and TRBJ2-5; no clear D gene. The CDR3 length is 16 residues. Per germline, CDR1 SNHLY and CDR2 FYNNEI. The V end lost 2 bases, the J end lost 1 base, and 14 bases lay between the germline ends. The CDR3 is CASSETRRRVQETQYF. CDR3 DNA: TGTGCCAGCAGTGAAACCAGGAGACGTGTCCAAGAGACCCAGTACTTC.

The CDR3 DNA sequence: TGTGCCAGCTCACAAACAGGGGTGGAAGAGACCCAGTACTTC. Translation: CASSQTGVEETQYF. The rearrangement uses TRBV18 and TRBJ2-5; 7 positions agree with TRBD1. The CDR3 is made up of 14 amino acids. Germline lookup yields CDR1 KGHSH and CDR2 LQKENI. With V trimmed by 4 bases and J by 3 bases, 5 bases remained unmatched.

This clone is classed as medium-sized. V gene TRBV5-1 combines with J gene TRBJ2-1, with 11 bases identical to TRBD2. V lost 3 bases, J lost 10 bases, and 12 bases stayed unmatched. The CDR3 is made up of 16 amino acids. Germline V gene data show CDR1 as SGHRS and CDR2 as YFSETQ. CDR3 amino acids: CASSSDPGLAVHEQFF. CDR3 DNA: TGCGCCAGCAGCTCTGACCCGGGACTAGCGGTACACGAGCAGTTCTTC.

V and J are TRBV11-2 and TRBJ2-3; either TRBD1 or TRBD2 may supply D (5 bases each). Trimming stripped 2 bases from V and 1 base from J, with 10 bases between. The CDR3 covers 15 residues. CDR1 is SGHAT and CDR2 is FQNNGV in the germline V gene. In DNA form, the CDR3 reads TGTGCCAGCAGCTTATTGGGACCCCGCACAGATACGCAGTATTTT. This gives the protein CASSLLGPRTDTQYF.

The chain recombines TRBV4-1 with TRBJ2-5; D not resolved. The V gene's germline CDR1 is MGHRA and CDR2 YSYEKL. The CDR3 length is 14 residues. The V end was cut by 0 bases, the J end by 5 bases, with 10 bases between. CDR3 coding DNA: TGCGCCAGCAGCCAAGAACGGGCTGGGGAGACCCAGTACTTC. As protein: CASSQERAGETQYF.

The chain joins TRBV27 to TRBJ2-3; TRBD2 matches at 16 bases. The CDR3 spans 17 residues. The J segment lost 2 bases and the V segment lost 5 bases, leaving 4 bases of the junction unmatched. Germline assignment: CDR1 MNHEY and CDR2 SMNVEV (reference sequence). The CDR3 DNA is TGTGCCAGCAGTCCCGGGACTAGCGGGAGGGCCACAGATACGCAGTATTTT. It is translated as CASSPGTSGRATDTQYF.

The chain combines TRBV6-6 with TRBJ2-3; D call uncertain. The CDR3 contains 10 residues. Trimming pared 5 bases from V and 4 bases from J, leaving 1 base between. CDR1 MNHNY and CDR2 SVGAGI come from the germline V gene (reference sequence). CDR3 sequence: CASSADTQYF. CDR3 nucleotide sequence: TGTGCCAGCAGTGCAGATACGCAGTATTTT.

The rearrangement uses TRBV7-6 and TRBJ1-4; 10 bases agree with TRBD1. The trim removed 5 bases at V and 6 bases at J, leaving 3 bases unmatched. The germline V gene encodes CDR1 SGHVS and CDR2 FNYEAQ. There are 14 residues in the CDR3. Written as DNA, the CDR3 is TGTGCCAGCAGCCGCGGACAGGGGGATGAAAAACTGTTTTTT. Its translation: CASSRGQGDEKLFF.

The V call is TRBV5-4, the J call TRBJ2-7; TRBD2 matches at 14 bases. This CDR3 is 15 amino acids long. The V and J ends lost 6 bases and 4 bases, in that order; junction bases with no gene match: 6. Germline lookup yields CDR1 SGHNT and CDR2 YYREEE (reference sequence). CDR3 DNA: TGTGCCAGCACCCAGGGGACTAGCGGGAGTTACGAGCAGTACTTC. It encodes CASTQGTSGSYEQYF.